This is a list of T cell receptor beta chains from one sample in a study of T cells in localized non-small cell lung cancer. Repertoires were generated with immunoSEQ multiplex PCR, while TCRdb's copy carries only in-frame clones and drops some. The data hold 30,000 to 40,000 clones, with 78% observed a single time. The specimen was peripheral blood, collected before any cancer treatment. The source is a male donor at least 60 years old with stage II squamous cell lung carcinoma. CDR3s include the opening cysteine and the closing phenylalanine or tryptophan. A D gene is named only where the DNA matches it firmly. Clone size is stated in some rows and not others, as once, few, many or a class when expanded.

abundance: .
j_gene: TRBJ2-1
v_gene: TRBV19
d_gene: .
CDR3aa: CASSITGVHYEQFF
CDR3nt: TGTGCCAGTAGTATAACAGGTGTTCATTATGAGCAGTTCTTC

abundance: .
j_gene: TRBJ2-7
v_gene: TRBV7-2
d_gene: .
CDR3aa: CASSSQGGPYEQYF
CDR3nt: TGTGCCAGCAGCTCCCAGGGGGGACCCTACGAGCAGTACTTC

abundance: few
j_gene: TRBJ1-2
v_gene: TRBV2
d_gene: .
CDR3aa: CASRSGSGYTF
CDR3nt: TGTGCCAGCAGATCGGGCAGCGGCTACACCTTC

abundance: .
j_gene: TRBJ1-1
v_gene: TRBV29-1
d_gene: .
CDR3aa: CSGSRHGRGTEAFF
CDR3nt: TGCAGCGGATCCCGACACGGCCGAGGCACTGAAGCTTTCTTT

abundance: .
j_gene: TRBJ1-2
v_gene: TRBV25-1
d_gene: TRBD1
CDR3aa: CASSHTGGGYTF
CDR3nt: TGTGCCAGCAGTCATACAGGGGGTGGCTACACCTTC

abundance: .
j_gene: TRBJ2-3
v_gene: TRBV11-3
d_gene: .
CDR3aa: CASSRGASSGLFTDTQYF
CDR3nt: TGTGCCAGCAGCCGGGGGGCCAGTTCTGGACTTTTCACAGATACGCAGTATTTT

abundance: .
j_gene: TRBJ1-2
v_gene: TRBV2
d_gene: .
CDR3aa: CATRADNYGYTF
CDR3nt: TGTGCCACTCGGGCAGACAACTATGGCTACACCTTC

abundance: .
j_gene: TRBJ2-3
v_gene: TRBV5-1
d_gene: .
CDR3aa: CASSLYRGRTDTQYF
CDR3nt: TGCGCCAGCAGCTTGTACCGGGGCCGCACAGATACGCAGTATTTT

abundance: .
j_gene: TRBJ1-2
v_gene: TRBV7-9
d_gene: .
CDR3aa: CASSLVASDAYGYTF
CDR3nt: TGTGCCAGCAGCTTAGTTGCGTCAGATGCCTATGGCTACACCTTC

abundance: .
j_gene: TRBJ1-1
v_gene: TRBV21-1
d_gene: .
CDR3aa: CASSKASLNTEAFF
CDR3nt: TGTGCCAGCAGCAAGGCGAGCCTGAACACTGAAGCTTTCTTT

abundance: .
j_gene: TRBJ2-3
v_gene: TRBV9
d_gene: TRBD2
CDR3aa: CASTRGTMMDTQYF
CDR3nt: TGTGCCAGCACTCGGGGGACTATGATGGATACGCAGTATTTT

abundance: .
j_gene: TRBJ1-1
v_gene: TRBV7-8
d_gene: .
CDR3aa: CASSPQGWSTEAFF
CDR3nt: TGTGCCAGCAGCCCTCAGGGATGGAGCACTGAAGCTTTCTTT

abundance: few
j_gene: TRBJ2-2
v_gene: TRBV27
d_gene: .
CDR3aa: CASSPLVPEELFF
CDR3nt: TGTGCCAGCAGTCCGTTGGTCCCGGAGGAGCTGTTTTTT

abundance: .
j_gene: TRBJ1-5
v_gene: TRBV2
d_gene: .
CDR3aa: CASSGQTGDQPQHF
CDR3nt: TGTGCCAGTAGTGGCCAGACAGGTGATCAGCCCCAGCATTTT

abundance: once
j_gene: TRBJ1-1
v_gene: TRBV5-1
d_gene: TRBD1
CDR3aa: CASRQETGLNTEAFF
CDR3nt: TGCGCCAGCAGACAGGAGACAGGGCTGAACACTGAAGCTTTCTTT

abundance: .
j_gene: TRBJ2-2
v_gene: TRBV19
d_gene: .
CDR3aa: CASRIQGPDTGELFF
CDR3nt: TGTGCCAGTAGGATACAGGGTCCGGATACCGGGGAGCTGTTTTTT

abundance: once
j_gene: TRBJ1-6
v_gene: TRBV7-2
d_gene: TRBD1
CDR3aa: CASSLSKGQANSPLHF
CDR3nt: TGTGCCAGCAGCTTAAGCAAGGGACAGGCAAATTCACCCCTCCACTTT

abundance: .
j_gene: TRBJ1-2
v_gene: TRBV5-6
d_gene: TRBD1
CDR3aa: CASSTSGQGGYGYTF
CDR3nt: TGTGCCAGCAGCACCTCGGGACAGGGGGGATATGGCTACACCTTC

abundance: .
j_gene: TRBJ1-4
v_gene: TRBV4-1
d_gene: TRBD1
CDR3aa: CASSQRQGAEKLFF
CDR3nt: TGCGCCAGCAGCCAGCGACAGGGGGCCGAAAAACTGTTTTTT

abundance: .
j_gene: TRBJ2-3
v_gene: TRBV5-1
d_gene: TRBD2
CDR3aa: CASSEAGGLTDTQYF
CDR3nt: TGCGCCAGCAGCGAAGCGGGAGGGCTCACAGATACGCAGTATTTT

abundance: .
j_gene: TRBJ2-2
v_gene: TRBV7-9
d_gene: .
CDR3aa: CASSPRASGENTGELFF
CDR3nt: TGTGCCAGCAGCCCCCGGGCCTCAGGGGAGAACACCGGGGAGCTGTTTTTT

abundance: .
j_gene: TRBJ1-6
v_gene: TRBV6-5
d_gene: TRBD1
CDR3aa: CASSYWTGDSPLHF
CDR3nt: TGTGCCAGCAGTTATTGGACAGGGGATTCACCCCTCCACTTT

abundance: .
j_gene: TRBJ2-5
v_gene: TRBV5-1
d_gene: .
CDR3aa: CASTEGLASPTEKRGTQYF
CDR3nt: TGCGCCAGCACGGAAGGTCTGGCGTCACCAACCGAAAAAAGGGGGACCCAGTACTTC

abundance: .
j_gene: TRBJ2-7
v_gene: TRBV10-1
d_gene: .
CDR3aa: CASSVRDGSYEQYF
CDR3nt: TGCGCCAGCAGTGTCCGGGACGGTTCCTACGAGCAGTACTTC

abundance: .
j_gene: TRBJ1-5
v_gene: TRBV6-5
d_gene: .
CDR3aa: CASSPHYSNQPQHF
CDR3nt: TGTGCCAGCAGTCCTCATTATAGCAATCAGCCCCAGCATTTT

abundance: .
j_gene: TRBJ2-5
v_gene: TRBV7-2
d_gene: .
CDR3aa: CASSATSYQETQYF
CDR3nt: TGTGCCAGCAGCGCCACTTCGTACCAAGAGACCCAGTACTTC

abundance: few
j_gene: TRBJ2-2
v_gene: TRBV19
d_gene: TRBD1
CDR3aa: CASSDRGRHTGELFF
CDR3nt: TGTGCCAGTAGTGACAGGGGGCGCCACACCGGGGAGCTGTTTTTT

abundance: .
j_gene: TRBJ2-4
v_gene: TRBV6-1
d_gene: .
CDR3aa: CASSGGTPKGNIQYF
CDR3nt: TGTGCCAGCAGTGGGGGGACTCCTAAGGGAAACATTCAGTACTTC

abundance: once
j_gene: TRBJ2-3
v_gene: TRBV27
d_gene: TRBD1
CDR3aa: CASSLSSRGTDTQYF
CDR3nt: TGTGCCAGCAGTTTATCCTCCAGGGGGACAGATACGCAGTATTTT

abundance: .
j_gene: TRBJ1-1
v_gene: TRBV29-1
d_gene: .
CDR3aa: CSVESKYGAEAFF
CDR3nt: TGCAGCGTTGAGAGCAAGTATGGAGCTGAAGCTTTCTTT

abundance: .
j_gene: TRBJ2-3
v_gene: TRBV13
d_gene: TRBD2
CDR3aa: CASSATGTSGGLSTDTQYF
CDR3nt: TGTGCCAGCAGCGCGACCGGGACTAGCGGGGGTCTTAGCACAGATACGCAGTATTTT

abundance: .
j_gene: TRBJ1-6
v_gene: TRBV19
d_gene: .
CDR3aa: CASSIGGSYNSPLHF
CDR3nt: TGTGCCAGTAGTATCGGGGGGTCCTATAATTCACCCCTCCACTTT

abundance: .
j_gene: TRBJ1-2
v_gene: TRBV30
d_gene: .
CDR3aa: CAWRRRLRNGYTF
CDR3nt: TGTGCCTGGAGGAGGAGGCTACGAAATGGCTACACCTTC

abundance: .
j_gene: TRBJ2-1
v_gene: TRBV5-5
d_gene: TRBD2
CDR3aa: CASSLVPAGGGNEQFF
CDR3nt: TGTGCCAGCAGCTTGGTCCCAGCTGGCGGGGGGAATGAGCAGTTCTTC

abundance: .
j_gene: TRBJ1-2
v_gene: TRBV5-1
d_gene: .
CDR3aa: CASSLTDNDDGYTF
CDR3nt: TGCGCCAGCAGCTTGACGGATAATGATGATGGCTACACCTTC

abundance: .
j_gene: TRBJ2-5
v_gene: TRBV6-5
d_gene: .
CDR3aa: CASRPHTLETQYF
CDR3nt: TGTGCCAGCAGGCCCCATACCTTGGAGACCCAGTACTTC

abundance: .
j_gene: TRBJ2-1
v_gene: TRBV19
d_gene: TRBD1
CDR3aa: CASSTPDRVTYNEQFF
CDR3nt: TGTGCCAGTAGTACGCCGGACAGGGTGACCTACAATGAGCAGTTCTTC

abundance: many
j_gene: TRBJ1-1
v_gene: TRBV10-3
d_gene: .
CDR3aa: CAISGANTEAFF
CDR3nt: TGTGCCATCAGTGGTGCGAACACTGAAGCTTTCTTT

abundance: .
j_gene: TRBJ2-5
v_gene: TRBV5-4
d_gene: TRBD2
CDR3aa: CASSLTSGSGETQYF
CDR3nt: TGTGCCAGCAGCTTGACTAGCGGGAGTGGTGAGACCCAGTACTTC

abundance: once
j_gene: TRBJ2-1
v_gene: TRBV5-1
d_gene: .
CDR3aa: CASSPRDSPPEQFF
CDR3nt: TGCGCCAGCAGCCCCCGGGACTCCCCCCCTGAGCAGTTCTTC

abundance: once
j_gene: TRBJ2-1
v_gene: TRBV5-1
d_gene: .
CDR3aa: CASLNSYNEQFF
CDR3nt: TGCGCCAGTCTTAACTCCTACAATGAGCAGTTCTTC

abundance: .
j_gene: TRBJ2-2
v_gene: TRBV5-1
d_gene: TRBD1
CDR3aa: CASSLGRTGPGELFF
CDR3nt: TGCGCCAGCAGCTTGGGAAGGACAGGGCCCGGGGAGCTGTTTTTT

abundance: .
j_gene: TRBJ2-5
v_gene: TRBV10-3
d_gene: TRBD2
CDR3aa: CAISESIASGLQETQYF
CDR3nt: TGTGCCATCAGTGAGTCAATTGCTAGCGGGTTACAAGAGACCCAGTACTTC

abundance: .
j_gene: TRBJ1-5
v_gene: TRBV6-5
d_gene: TRBD1
CDR3aa: CASSSGTVSNQPQHF
CDR3nt: TGTGCCAGCAGTTCCGGGACAGTTAGCAATCAGCCCCAGCATTTT

abundance: .
j_gene: TRBJ1-4
v_gene: TRBV6-6
d_gene: TRBD1
CDR3aa: CASRAGTANEKLFF
CDR3nt: TGTGCCAGCAGGGCCGGGACAGCTAATGAAAAACTGTTTTTT

abundance: .
j_gene: TRBJ1-2
v_gene: TRBV28
d_gene: .
CDR3aa: CASSLDLTYGYTF
CDR3nt: TGTGCCAGCAGCCTGGACCTTACCTATGGCTACACCTTC

abundance: .
j_gene: TRBJ2-1
v_gene: TRBV9
d_gene: .
CDR3aa: CASSAPSGLPSYNEQFF
CDR3nt: TGTGCCAGCAGCGCCCCCTCCGGACTACCCTCCTACAATGAGCAGTTCTTC

abundance: many
j_gene: TRBJ1-1
v_gene: TRBV7-2
d_gene: TRBD1
CDR3aa: CASSWTGGTEAFF
CDR3nt: TGTGCCAGCAGCTGGACAGGGGGCACTGAAGCTTTCTTT

abundance: .
j_gene: TRBJ1-5
v_gene: TRBV27
d_gene: .
CDR3aa: CASREGLGNQPQHF
CDR3nt: TGTGCCAGCCGGGAGGGGTTGGGCAATCAGCCCCAGCATTTT

abundance: .
j_gene: TRBJ2-1
v_gene: TRBV5-1
d_gene: .
CDR3aa: CASSLVSPGTNEQFF
CDR3nt: TGCGCCAGCAGCTTGGTTTCCCCTGGGACAAATGAGCAGTTCTTC

abundance: medium-sized
j_gene: TRBJ1-1
v_gene: TRBV6-5
d_gene: TRBD1
CDR3aa: CASSEVGGRTEAFF
CDR3nt: TGTGCCAGCAGTGAAGTAGGGGGCCGCACTGAAGCTTTCTTT

abundance: .
j_gene: TRBJ1-3
v_gene: TRBV10-3
d_gene: .
CDR3aa: CAISVSRGAGNTIYF
CDR3nt: TGTGCCATCAGTGTCTCCCGGGGGGCTGGAAACACCATATATTTT

abundance: .
j_gene: TRBJ1-2
v_gene: TRBV19
d_gene: TRBD1
CDR3aa: CASTRDRGNYGYTF
CDR3nt: TGTGCCAGTACGAGGGACAGGGGGAACTATGGCTACACCTTC

abundance: few
j_gene: TRBJ2-3
v_gene: TRBV13
d_gene: TRBD1
CDR3aa: CASSPGTGNTDTQYF
CDR3nt: TGTGCCAGCAGCCCCGGGACAGGCAACACAGATACGCAGTATTTT

abundance: .
j_gene: TRBJ2-7
v_gene: TRBV27
d_gene: .
CDR3aa: CASSFRQEPYEQYF
CDR3nt: TGTGCCAGCAGTTTTAGACAGGAACCCTACGAGCAGTACTTC

abundance: .
j_gene: TRBJ2-5
v_gene: TRBV30
d_gene: .
CDR3aa: CAWSEASVETQYF
CDR3nt: TGTGCCTGGAGTGAGGCTAGCGTAGAGACCCAGTACTTC

abundance: few
j_gene: TRBJ2-1
v_gene: TRBV6-1
d_gene: .
CDR3aa: CASRPRGVAYNEQFF
CDR3nt: TGTGCCAGCCGCCCAAGGGGGGTGGCCTACAATGAGCAGTTCTTC

abundance: once
j_gene: TRBJ2-2
v_gene: TRBV4-2
d_gene: .
CDR3aa: CASSQEGSTATTGELFF
CDR3nt: TGTGCCAGCAGCCAAGAAGGTTCAACAGCGACAACCGGGGAGCTGTTTTTT